This TCR beta chain was observed in a study of graft-versus-host responses after intestinal transplantation. Across the whole study: Tacrolimus plus steroids were given to all recipients for roughly three years, preceded by anti-thymocyte globulin induction. General study results and limits: Early after transplant, HvG declines were associated with peak levels of circulating GvH clones. Allografts of one patient group, those with graft-donor T cell macrochimerism, had high graft-versus-host to host-versus-graft clonal ratios. Researchers found GvH clones in recipient marrow, and some showed up first in ileum or blood.

V lost 2 bases and J lost 3; bases outside the gene matches: 9. Germline V gives CDR1 MNHNY, CDR2 SVGAGI (reference sequence). The CDR3 covers 16 residues. As for this clone: The antigen remains unidentified.

Produced via immunoSEQ multiplex PCR; TCRdb's table is partial and in-frame only. This table holds about 21,000 clones, roughly 92% found once. Sequences were derived from PBMCs, sampled 262 days after intestinal transplant. The source is a human patient who received an intestinal transplant, so some T cells may come from the graft donor. The chain carries TRBV6-6 and TRBJ1-1; 7 nucleotides line up with TRBD1. CDR3 sequence: CASSYGTEEGDTEAFF. The DNA of the CDR3 is TGTGCCAGCAGTTACGGGACAGAAGAAGGTGACACTGAAGCTTTCTTT.